This T cell receptor (beta chain) was sequenced during a study of shared clonotypes between healthy human individuals. Study details: Those who served as donors were a couple of women and a few men between the ages of 18 and 49. There were three CD4 naive, three CD4 memory, two CD8 naive and one CD8 memory plates per donor.

Produced via immunoSEQ multiplex PCR; TCRdb's table is partial and in-frame only. This sample yields millions of clones, of which about 92% are seen a single time; under 2% belongs to the top ten. The CDR3 is made up of 14 amino acids. The germline gives CDR1 KGHSH, CDR2 LQKENI. The V end lost 3 bases, the J end lost 6 bases, and 14 bases lay between the germline ends. Comment on this clone: Its target is unknown.

Naive CD8 cells, CD45RO-negative and positively selected for CCR7, excluded terminally differentiated effector memory CD45RA+ cells. Donors were Caucasian adults residing in Nashville, Tennessee, USA. Broader study findings: Estimated richness values were generally larger in naive subsets than in memory subsets.

The chain uses TRBV18 and TRBJ1-2; D unresolved. Sequencing was performed on naive CD8+ T cells from PBMCs. The origin of this receptor is a man aged 18 to 30 in good health. Some clones in this sample may be carry-over from other donors' samples. CDR3 residues: CASSPNKIADGYTF. As DNA, the CDR3 is TGTGCCAGCTCACCTAACAAGATAGCGGATGGCTACACCTTC.